This T cell receptor beta chain was sequenced during a study of regulatory T cells in long-lasting Graves disease. Comments on this clonotype: Its antigen is not known.

Assembly of TCR beta libraries relied on iRepertoire HTBI primers together with Arm-PCR of CDR3 regions. TCRdb re-called the multiplex PCR reads through MiXCR, storing one row per CDR3 protein. This table has around 480,000 distinct CDR3 sequences, roughly 16% appearing once. Broader study findings: TCR diversity was lower in persistent Graves' patients than in newly diagnosed ones.

Time point of the sample: newly diagnosed GD, antithyroid drugs for less than 3 months. PBMC-derived RNA was used for the TCR library. The data also belong to a second study, concerning T cells in Graves' hyperthyroidism and ophthalmopathy. Turning to that study: When the TCR CDR3 underwent first-round RT-PCR, the HTBI primer set was used. Most expanded thyroid clonotypes above 0.001 recurred in blood.

The clonotype was recovered from a middle-aged woman with Graves disease. The material sequenced was peripheral blood mononuclear cells (PBMCs), taken at new diagnosis, from a patient treated with antithyroid drugs.

CDR3 coding DNA: TGTGCCAGCAGTTACGGGGTTCGGGGACAGCCCCAGCATTTT. This translates into CASSYGVRGQPQHF. The genes are TRBV6-2 or TRBV6-3 and TRBJ1-5; no reliable D call. Germline values: CDR1 MNHEY, CDR2 SVGEGT. The CDR3 totals 14 residues. The V end lost 2 bases, the J end lost 7 bases, and 12 bases lay between the germline ends.